This T cell receptor (beta chain) was documented in a study of early T cells in non-severe SARS-CoV-2 infection. Study-wide results and caveats: The matching step, a VDJdb search, favored anti-spike CD8 responses and missed private and CD4 specificities.

Germline assignment: CDR1 SGHTA and CDR2 FQGNSA. This CDR3 spans 11 amino acids. Trimming cost V 1 base and J 15 bases, with 10 bases left between them. The TCR library protocol was used to attach unique molecular identifiers. These identifiers were attached to individual cDNA molecules. One entry per CDR3 protein results from TCRdb running MiXCR on the 5' RACE reads. The repertoire includes around 98,000 distinct CDR3 sequences, approximately 10% of them detected once, and roughly 5% sits in the top ten. A remark on this clonotype: Antigen: not known.

The sample comprised whole blood. The receptor's source is an adult who was a healthcare worker with PCR-confirmed SARS-CoV-2 infection or an uninfected control (not recorded which). V usage is TRBV7-2 and J usage is TRBJ2-4; maybe TRBD1 (6 bases). CDR3 protein: CASSLGGGVYF. CDR3 DNA: TGTGCCAGCAGCTTAGGAGGGGGAGTGTACTTC. The full variable domain, rest sourced from reference TRBV7-2 and TRBJ2-4, is GAGVSQSPSNKVTEKGKDVELRCDPISGHTALYWYRQSLGQGLEFLIYFQGNSAPDKSGLPSDRFSAERTGGSVSTLTIQRTQQEDSAVYLCASSLGGGVYFGAGTRLSVL.